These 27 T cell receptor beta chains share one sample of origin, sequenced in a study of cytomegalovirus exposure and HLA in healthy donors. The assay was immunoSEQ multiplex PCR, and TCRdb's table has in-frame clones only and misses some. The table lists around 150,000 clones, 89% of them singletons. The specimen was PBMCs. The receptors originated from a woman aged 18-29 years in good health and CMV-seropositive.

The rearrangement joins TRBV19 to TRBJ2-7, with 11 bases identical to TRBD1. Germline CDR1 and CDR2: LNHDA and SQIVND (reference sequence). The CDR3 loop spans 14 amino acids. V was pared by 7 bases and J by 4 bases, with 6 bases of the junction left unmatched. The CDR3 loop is CASKFGQGAYEQYF. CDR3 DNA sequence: TGTGCCAGTAAATTCGGACAGGGGGCTTACGAGCAGTACTTC.

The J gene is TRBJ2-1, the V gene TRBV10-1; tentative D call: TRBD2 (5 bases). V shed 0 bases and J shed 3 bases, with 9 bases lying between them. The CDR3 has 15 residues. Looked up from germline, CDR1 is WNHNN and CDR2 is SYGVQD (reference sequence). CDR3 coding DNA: TGCGCCAGCAGTGAGTCGGCGGGCCTCTACAATGAGCAGTTCTTC. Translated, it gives CASSESAGLYNEQFF.

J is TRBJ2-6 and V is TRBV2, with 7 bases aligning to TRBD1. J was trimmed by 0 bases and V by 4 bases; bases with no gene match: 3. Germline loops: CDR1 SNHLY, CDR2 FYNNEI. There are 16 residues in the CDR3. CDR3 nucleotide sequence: TGTGCCAGCAGTGCGACAGGGAGCTCTGGGGCCAACGTCCTGACTTTC. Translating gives CASSATGSSGANVLTF.

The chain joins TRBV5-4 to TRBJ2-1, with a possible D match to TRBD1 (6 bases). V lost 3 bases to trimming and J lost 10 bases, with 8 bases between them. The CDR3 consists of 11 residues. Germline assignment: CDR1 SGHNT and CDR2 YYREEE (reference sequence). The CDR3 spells CASSWGPEQFF. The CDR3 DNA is TGTGCCAGCAGCTGGGGGCCGGAGCAGTTCTTC.

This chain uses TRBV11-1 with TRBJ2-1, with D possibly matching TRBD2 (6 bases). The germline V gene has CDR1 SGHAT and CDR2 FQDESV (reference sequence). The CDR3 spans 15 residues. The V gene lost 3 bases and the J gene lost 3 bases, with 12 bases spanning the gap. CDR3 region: CASSLGLAFYNEQFF. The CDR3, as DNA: TGTGCCAGCAGCTTGGGCCTAGCGTTCTACAATGAGCAGTTCTTC. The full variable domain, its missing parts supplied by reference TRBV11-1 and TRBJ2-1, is EAEVAQSPRYKITEKSQAVAFWCDPISGHATLYWYRQILGQGPELLVQFQDESVVDDSQLPKDRFSAERLKGVDSTLKIQPAELGDSAMYLCASSLGLAFYNEQFFGPGTRLTVL.

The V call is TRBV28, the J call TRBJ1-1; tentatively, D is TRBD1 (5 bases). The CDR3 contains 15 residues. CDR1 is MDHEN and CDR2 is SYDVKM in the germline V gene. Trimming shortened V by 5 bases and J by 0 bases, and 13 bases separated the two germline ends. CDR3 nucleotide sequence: TGTGCCAGCAGTGCAGGGCCCCCCATGAACACTGAAGCTTTCTTT. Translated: CASSAGPPMNTEAFF.

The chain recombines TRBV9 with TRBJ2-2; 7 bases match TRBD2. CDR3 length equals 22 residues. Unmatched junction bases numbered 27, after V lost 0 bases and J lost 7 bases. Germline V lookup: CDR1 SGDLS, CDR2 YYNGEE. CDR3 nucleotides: TGTGCCAGCAGCGTAGGAAGGCGCGCCGGGCGGGAGCGAAGAGGGAGAGGCGGGGAGCTGTTTTTT. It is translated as CASSVGRRAGRERRGRGGELFF.

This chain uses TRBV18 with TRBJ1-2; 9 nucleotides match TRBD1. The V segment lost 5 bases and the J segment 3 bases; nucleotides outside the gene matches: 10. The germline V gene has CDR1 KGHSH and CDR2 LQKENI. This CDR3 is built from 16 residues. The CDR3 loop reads CASSSPRTGEDYGYTF. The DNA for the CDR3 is TGTGCCAGCTCATCCCCACGGACAGGGGAAGACTATGGCTACACCTTC. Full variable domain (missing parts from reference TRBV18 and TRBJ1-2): NAGVMQNPRHLVRRRGQEARLRCSPMKGHSHVYWYRQLPEEGLKFMVYLQKENIIDESGMPKERFSAEFPKEGPSILRIQQVVRGDSAAYFCASSSPRTGEDYGYTFGSGTRLTVV.

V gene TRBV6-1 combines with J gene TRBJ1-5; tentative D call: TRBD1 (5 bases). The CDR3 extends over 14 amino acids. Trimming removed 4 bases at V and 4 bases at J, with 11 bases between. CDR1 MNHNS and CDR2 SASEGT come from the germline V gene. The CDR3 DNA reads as TGTGCCAGCAGTGTAGCGCAGGGAAATCAGCCCCAGCATTTT. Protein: CASSVAQGNQPQHF.

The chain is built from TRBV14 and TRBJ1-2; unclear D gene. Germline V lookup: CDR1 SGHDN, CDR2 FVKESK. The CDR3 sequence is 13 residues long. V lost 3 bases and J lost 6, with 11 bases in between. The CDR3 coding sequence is TGTGCCAGCAGCCAGCTATACGGTGATGGCTACACCTTC. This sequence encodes CASSQLYGDGYTF.

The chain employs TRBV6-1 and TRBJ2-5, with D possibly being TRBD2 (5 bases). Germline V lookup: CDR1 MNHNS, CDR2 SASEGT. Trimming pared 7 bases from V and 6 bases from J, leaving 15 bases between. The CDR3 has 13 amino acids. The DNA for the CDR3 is TGTGCCAGCACTCAAAGAGGCGGGCAGACCCAGTACTTC. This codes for CASTQRGGQTQYF.

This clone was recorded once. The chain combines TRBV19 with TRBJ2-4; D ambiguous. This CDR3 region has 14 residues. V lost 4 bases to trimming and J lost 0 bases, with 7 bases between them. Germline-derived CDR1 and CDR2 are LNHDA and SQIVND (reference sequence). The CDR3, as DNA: TGTGCCAGTAGTAAGAAACTAGCCAAAAACATTCAGTACTTC. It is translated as CASSKKLAKNIQYF.

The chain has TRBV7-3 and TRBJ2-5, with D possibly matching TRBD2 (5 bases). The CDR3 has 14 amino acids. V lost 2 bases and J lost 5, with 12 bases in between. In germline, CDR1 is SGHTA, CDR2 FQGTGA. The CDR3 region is CASSLGLPGETQYF. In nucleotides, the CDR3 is TGTGCCAGCAGCTTAGGACTCCCCGGTGAGACCCAGTACTTC.

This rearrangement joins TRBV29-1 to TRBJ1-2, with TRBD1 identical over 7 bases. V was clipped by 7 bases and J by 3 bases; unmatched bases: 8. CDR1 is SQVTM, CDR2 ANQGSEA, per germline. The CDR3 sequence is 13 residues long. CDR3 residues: CSAGSGTDYGYTF. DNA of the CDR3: TGCAGCGCTGGCTCCGGGACAGACTATGGCTACACCTTC.

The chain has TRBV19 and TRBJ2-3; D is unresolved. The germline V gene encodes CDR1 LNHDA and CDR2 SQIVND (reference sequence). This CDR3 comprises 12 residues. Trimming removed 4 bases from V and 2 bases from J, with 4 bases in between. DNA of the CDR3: TGTGCCAGTAGTACATCCACAGATACGCAGTATTTT. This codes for CASSTSTDTQYF.

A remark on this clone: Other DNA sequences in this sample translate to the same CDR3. The CDR3 DNA is TGTGCCAGCAGTGAAAAGGGAGAACCGACTGAAGCTTTCTTT. The encoded protein is CASSEKGEPTEAFF. This chain uses TRBV2 with TRBJ1-1; D call uncertain. The germline V gene has CDR1 SNHLY and CDR2 FYNNEI. The V gene lost 2 bases and the J gene lost 5 bases, with 12 bases spanning the gap. This CDR3 region has 14 residues. Full variable domain (rest looked up from reference TRBV2 and TRBJ1-1): EPEVTQTPSHQVTQMGQEVILRCVPISNHLYFYWYRQILGQKVEFLVSFYNNEISEKSEIFDDQFSVERPDGSNFTLKIRSTKLEDSAMYFCASSEKGEPTEAFFGQGTRLTVV.

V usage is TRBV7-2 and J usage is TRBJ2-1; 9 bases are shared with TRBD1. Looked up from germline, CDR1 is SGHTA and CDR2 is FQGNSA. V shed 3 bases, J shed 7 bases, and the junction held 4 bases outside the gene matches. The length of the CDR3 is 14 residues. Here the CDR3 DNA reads TGTGCCAGCAGCTTGGACAGGGGACAGAATGAGCAGTTCTTC. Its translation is CASSLDRGQNEQFF.

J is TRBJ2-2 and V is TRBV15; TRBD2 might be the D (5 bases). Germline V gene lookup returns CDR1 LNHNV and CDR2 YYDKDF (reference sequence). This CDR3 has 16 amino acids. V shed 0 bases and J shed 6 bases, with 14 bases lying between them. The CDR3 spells CATSRDRRGKSGELFF. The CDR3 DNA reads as TGTGCCACCAGCAGAGATCGTCGAGGGAAATCCGGGGAGCTGTTTTTT.

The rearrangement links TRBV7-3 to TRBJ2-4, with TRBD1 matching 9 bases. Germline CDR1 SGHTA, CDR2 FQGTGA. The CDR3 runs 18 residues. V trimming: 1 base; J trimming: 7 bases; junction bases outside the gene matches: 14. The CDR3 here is CASSLSPGPRDRDNIQYF. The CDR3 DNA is TGTGCCAGCAGCTTAAGTCCCGGCCCCCGGGACAGGGATAACATTCAGTACTTC.

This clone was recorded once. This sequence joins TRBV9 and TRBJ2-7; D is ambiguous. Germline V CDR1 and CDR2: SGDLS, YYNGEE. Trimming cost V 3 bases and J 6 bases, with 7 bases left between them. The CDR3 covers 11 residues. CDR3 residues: CASSATGEQYF. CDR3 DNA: TGTGCCAGCAGCGCCACCGGCGAGCAGTACTTC.

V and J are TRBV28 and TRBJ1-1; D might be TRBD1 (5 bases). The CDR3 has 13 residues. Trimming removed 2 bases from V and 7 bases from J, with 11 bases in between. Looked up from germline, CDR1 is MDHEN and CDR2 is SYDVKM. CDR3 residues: CASSLRGVVEAFF. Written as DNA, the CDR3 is TGTGCCAGCAGTTTACGGGGGGTAGTTGAAGCTTTCTTT.

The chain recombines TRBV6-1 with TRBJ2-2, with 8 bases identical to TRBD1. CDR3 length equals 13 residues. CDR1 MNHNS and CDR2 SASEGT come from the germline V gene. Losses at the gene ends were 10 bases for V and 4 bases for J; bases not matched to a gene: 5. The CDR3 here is CATQTGVTGELFF. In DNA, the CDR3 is TGTGCCACCCAGACAGGGGTCACCGGGGAGCTGTTTTTT.

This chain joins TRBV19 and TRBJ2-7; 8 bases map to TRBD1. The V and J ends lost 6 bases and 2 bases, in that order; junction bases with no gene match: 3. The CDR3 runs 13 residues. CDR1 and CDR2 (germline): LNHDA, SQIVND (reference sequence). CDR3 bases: TGTGCCAGTAGGGCACAGGGGGCCTACGAGCAGTACTTC. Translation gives CASRAQGAYEQYF.

DNA for the CDR3: TGTGCCACCACGGACAGGGGGCGTCTCGGGGAGCTGTTTTTT. Translated: CATTDRGRLGELFF. The chain has TRBV15 and TRBJ2-2, with 11 bases matching TRBD1. Trimming cost V 7 bases and J 7 bases; bases outside gene matches: 5. This CDR3 is built from 14 residues. Germline V gene sequence: CDR1 LNHNV, CDR2 YYDKDF (reference sequence).

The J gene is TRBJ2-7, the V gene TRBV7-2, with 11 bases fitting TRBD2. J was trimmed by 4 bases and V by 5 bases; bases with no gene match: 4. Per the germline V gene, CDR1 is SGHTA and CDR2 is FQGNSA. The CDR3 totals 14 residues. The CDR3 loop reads CASSKTSGKYEQYF. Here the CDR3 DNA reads TGTGCCAGCAGCAAGACTAGCGGGAAGTACGAGCAGTACTTC.

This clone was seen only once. The DNA for the CDR3 is TGTGCCACCAGCAGACAGACTAGCACAGATACGCAGTATTTT. Translation gives CATSRQTSTDTQYF. V gene TRBV15 combines with J gene TRBJ2-3; D gene uncertain. V lost 2 bases and J 0 bases, leaving 6 bases between the germline ends. The CDR3 runs to 14 residues. Germline lookup yields CDR1 LNHNV and CDR2 YYDKDF (reference sequence). Full variable domain (outside the CDR3, taken from reference TRBV15 and TRBJ2-3): DAMVIQNPRYQVTQFGKPVTLSCSQTLNHNVMYWYQQKSSQAPKLLFHYYDKDFNNEADTPDNFQSRRPNTSFCFLDIRSPGLGDTAMYLCATSRQTSTDTQYFGPGTRLTVL.

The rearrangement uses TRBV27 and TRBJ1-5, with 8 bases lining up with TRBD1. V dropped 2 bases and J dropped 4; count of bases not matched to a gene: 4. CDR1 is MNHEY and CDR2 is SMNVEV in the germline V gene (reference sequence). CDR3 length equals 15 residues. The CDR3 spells CASSLRQGSNQPQHF. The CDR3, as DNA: TGTGCCAGCAGTTTACGACAGGGGTCAAATCAGCCCCAGCATTTT.